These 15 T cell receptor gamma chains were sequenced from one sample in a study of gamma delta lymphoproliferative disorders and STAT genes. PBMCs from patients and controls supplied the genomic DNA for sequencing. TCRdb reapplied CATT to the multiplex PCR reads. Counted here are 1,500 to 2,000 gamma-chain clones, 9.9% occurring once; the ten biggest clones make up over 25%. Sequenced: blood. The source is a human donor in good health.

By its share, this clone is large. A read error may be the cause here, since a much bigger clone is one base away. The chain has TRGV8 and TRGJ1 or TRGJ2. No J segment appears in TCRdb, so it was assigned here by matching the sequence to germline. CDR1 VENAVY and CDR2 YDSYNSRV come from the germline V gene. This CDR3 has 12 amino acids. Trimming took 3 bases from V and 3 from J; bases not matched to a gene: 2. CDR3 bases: TGTGCCACCTGGGATTTTTATTATAAGAAACTCTTT. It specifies CATWDFYYKKLF.

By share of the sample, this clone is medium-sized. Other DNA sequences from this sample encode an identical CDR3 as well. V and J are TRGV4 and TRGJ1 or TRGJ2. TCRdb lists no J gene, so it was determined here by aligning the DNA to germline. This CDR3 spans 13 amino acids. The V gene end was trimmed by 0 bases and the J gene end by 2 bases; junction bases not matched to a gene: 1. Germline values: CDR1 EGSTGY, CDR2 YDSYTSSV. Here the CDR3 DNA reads TGTGCCACCTGGGATGGGCATTATTATAAGAAACTCTTT. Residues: CATWDGHYYKKLF.

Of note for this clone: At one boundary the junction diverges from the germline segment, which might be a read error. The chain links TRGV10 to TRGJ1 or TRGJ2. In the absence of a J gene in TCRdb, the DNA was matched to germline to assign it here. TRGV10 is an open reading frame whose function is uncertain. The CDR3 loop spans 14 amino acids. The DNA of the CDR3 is TGCAGCGTGGGATTGAGGTGCCCTTATTATAAGAAACTCTTT. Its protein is CSVGLRCPYYKKLF.

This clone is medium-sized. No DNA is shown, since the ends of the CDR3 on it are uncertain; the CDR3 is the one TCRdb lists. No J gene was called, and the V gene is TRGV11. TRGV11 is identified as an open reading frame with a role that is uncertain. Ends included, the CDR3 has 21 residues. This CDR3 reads CTTVPAGREVLGGKNYYKKLF.

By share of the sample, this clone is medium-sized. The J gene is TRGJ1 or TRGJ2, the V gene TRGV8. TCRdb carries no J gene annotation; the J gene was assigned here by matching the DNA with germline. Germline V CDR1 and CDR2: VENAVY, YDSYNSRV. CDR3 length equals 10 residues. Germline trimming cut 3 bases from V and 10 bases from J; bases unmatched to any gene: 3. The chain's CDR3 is CATWDGKKLF. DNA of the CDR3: TGTGCCACCTGGGATGGGAAGAAACTCTTT.

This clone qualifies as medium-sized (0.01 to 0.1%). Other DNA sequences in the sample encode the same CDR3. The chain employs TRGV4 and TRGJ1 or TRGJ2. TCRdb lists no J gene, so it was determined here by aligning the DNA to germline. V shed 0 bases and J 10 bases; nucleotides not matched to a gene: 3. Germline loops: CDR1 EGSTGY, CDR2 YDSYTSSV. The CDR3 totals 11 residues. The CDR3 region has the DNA TGTGCCACCTGGGATGGGCGAAAGAAACTCTTT. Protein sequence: CATWDGRKKLF.

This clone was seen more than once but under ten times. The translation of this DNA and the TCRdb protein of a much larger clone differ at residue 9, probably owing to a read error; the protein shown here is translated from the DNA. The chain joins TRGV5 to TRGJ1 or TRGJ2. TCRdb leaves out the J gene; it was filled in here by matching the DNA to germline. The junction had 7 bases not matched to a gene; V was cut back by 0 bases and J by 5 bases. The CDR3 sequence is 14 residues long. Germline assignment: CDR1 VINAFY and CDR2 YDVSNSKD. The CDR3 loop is CATWDRYRHYKKLF. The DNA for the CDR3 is TGTGCCACCTGGGACAGGTACCGGCATTATAAGAAACTCTTT.

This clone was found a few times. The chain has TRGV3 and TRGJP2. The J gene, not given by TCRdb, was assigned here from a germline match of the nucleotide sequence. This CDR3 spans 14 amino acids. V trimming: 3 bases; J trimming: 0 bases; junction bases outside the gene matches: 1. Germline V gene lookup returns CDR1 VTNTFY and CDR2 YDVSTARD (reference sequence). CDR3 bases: TGTGCCACCTGGGACTATAGTAGTGATTGGATCAAGACGTTT. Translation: CATWDYSSDWIKTF.

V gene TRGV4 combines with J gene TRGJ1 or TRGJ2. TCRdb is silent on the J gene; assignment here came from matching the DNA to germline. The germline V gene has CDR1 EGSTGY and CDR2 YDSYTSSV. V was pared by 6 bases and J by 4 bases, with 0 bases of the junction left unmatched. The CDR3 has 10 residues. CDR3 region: CATWYYKKLF. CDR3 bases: TGTGCCACCTGGTATTATAAGAAACTCTTT.

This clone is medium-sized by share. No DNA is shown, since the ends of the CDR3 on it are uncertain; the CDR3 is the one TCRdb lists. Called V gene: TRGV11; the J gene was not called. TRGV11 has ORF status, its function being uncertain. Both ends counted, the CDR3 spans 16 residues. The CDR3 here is CTTVPAGLGKDWIKTF.

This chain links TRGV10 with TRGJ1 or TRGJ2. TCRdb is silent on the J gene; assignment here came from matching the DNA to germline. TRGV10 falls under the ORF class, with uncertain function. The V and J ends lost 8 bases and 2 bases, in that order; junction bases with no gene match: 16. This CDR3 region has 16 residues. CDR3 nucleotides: TGTGCTGCGTGGGATTATAGCGGGGCGGATTATTATAAGAAACTCTTT. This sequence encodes CAAWDYSGADYYKKLF.

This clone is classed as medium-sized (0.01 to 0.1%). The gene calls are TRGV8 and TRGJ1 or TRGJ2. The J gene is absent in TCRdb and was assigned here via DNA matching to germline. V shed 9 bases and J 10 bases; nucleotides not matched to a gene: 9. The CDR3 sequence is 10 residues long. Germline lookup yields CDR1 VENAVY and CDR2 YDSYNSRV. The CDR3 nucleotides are TGTGCCACCCGTCAAAACAAGAAACTCTTT. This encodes CATRQNKKLF.

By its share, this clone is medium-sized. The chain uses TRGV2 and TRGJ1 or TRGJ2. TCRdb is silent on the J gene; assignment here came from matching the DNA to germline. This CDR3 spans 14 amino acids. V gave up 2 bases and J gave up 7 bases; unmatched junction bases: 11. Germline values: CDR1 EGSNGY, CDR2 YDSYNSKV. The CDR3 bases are TGTGCCACCTGGGACGAGGGCGCCCTATATAAGAAACTCTTT. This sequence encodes CATWDEGALYKKLF.

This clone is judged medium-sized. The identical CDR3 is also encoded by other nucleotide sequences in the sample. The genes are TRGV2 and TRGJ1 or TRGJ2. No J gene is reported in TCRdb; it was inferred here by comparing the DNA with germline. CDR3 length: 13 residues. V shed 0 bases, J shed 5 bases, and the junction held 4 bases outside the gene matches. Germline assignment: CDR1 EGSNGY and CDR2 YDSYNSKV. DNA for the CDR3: TGTGCCACCTGGGACGGGCCTCATTATAAGAAACTCTTT. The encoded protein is CATWDGPHYKKLF.

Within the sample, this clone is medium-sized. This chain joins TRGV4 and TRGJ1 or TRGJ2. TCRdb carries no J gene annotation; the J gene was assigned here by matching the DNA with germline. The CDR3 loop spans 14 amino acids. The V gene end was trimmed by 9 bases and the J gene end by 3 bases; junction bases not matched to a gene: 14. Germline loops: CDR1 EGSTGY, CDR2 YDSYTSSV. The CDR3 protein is CATGEFTLYYKKLF. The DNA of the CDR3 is TGTGCCACCGGAGAATTTACCCTTTATTATAAGAAACTCTTT.